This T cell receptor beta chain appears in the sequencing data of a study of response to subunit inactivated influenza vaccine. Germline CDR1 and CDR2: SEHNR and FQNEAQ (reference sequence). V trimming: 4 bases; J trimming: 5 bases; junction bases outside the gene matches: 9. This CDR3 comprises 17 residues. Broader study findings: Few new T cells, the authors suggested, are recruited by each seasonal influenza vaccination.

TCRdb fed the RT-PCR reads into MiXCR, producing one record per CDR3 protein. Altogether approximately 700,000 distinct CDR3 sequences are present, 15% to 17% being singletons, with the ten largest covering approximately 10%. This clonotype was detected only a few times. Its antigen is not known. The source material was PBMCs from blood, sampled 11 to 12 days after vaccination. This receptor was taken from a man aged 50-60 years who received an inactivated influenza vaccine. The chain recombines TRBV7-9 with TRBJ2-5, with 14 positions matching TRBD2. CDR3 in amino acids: CASSSGLAGVREETQYF. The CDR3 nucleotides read TGTGCCAGCAGCTCGGGACTAGCGGGAGTCCGAGAGGAGACCCAGTACTTC.